The next 4 T cell receptor beta chains were all read from a single sample in a study of T-cell memory formation after mild COVID-19. TCRdb re-called the 5' RACE reads through MiXCR, storing one row per CDR3 protein. This sample yields about 430,000 distinct CDR3 sequences, of which about 24% are seen a single time; around 9% belongs to the top ten. The source material was PBMCs or a T cell subset sorted from them (not recorded which). All receptors derive from an adult woman who had mild COVID-19 (a few samples of this study predate the infection). Cell type and time point are not known.

The genes are TRBV5-5 and TRBJ2-5, with D perhaps TRBD1 (5 bases). Germline assignment: CDR1 SGHKS and CDR2 YYEKEE (reference sequence). The CDR3 totals 13 residues. The germline V and J ends were trimmed by 4 bases and 6 bases, with 13 bases remaining between them. CDR3 in DNA: TGTGCCAGCAGCAGTCAGGGCGTGCAGACCCAGTACTTC. Translated: CASSSQGVQTQYF.

This clonotype showed up just a few times. CDR3 sequence (DNA): TGTGCCAGCAGGCGGGCCGGGACTAGCCGGACGACATCCGAGCAGTACTTC. This codes for CASRRAGTSRTTSEQYF. The genes are TRBV2 and TRBJ2-7; 9 bases align to TRBD2. V gave up 6 bases and J gave up 6 bases; unmatched junction bases: 18. CDR1 is SNHLY and CDR2 is FYNNEI in the germline V gene. This CDR3 has 17 amino acids.

This clonotype was seen only a few times. This chain uses TRBV29-1 with TRBJ2-3, with unresolved D. This CDR3 is 14 amino acids long. V shed 6 bases and J shed 1 base, with 14 bases lying between them. Germline lookup yields CDR1 SQVTM and CDR2 ANQGSEA. Here the CDR3 DNA reads TGCAGCGTCCCCCTTCGGGCTGGCACAGATACGCAGTATTTT. Residues: CSVPLRAGTDTQYF.

J is TRBJ1-2 and V is TRBV29-1; 7 positions match TRBD1. The CDR3 is 15 amino acids. Germline loops: CDR1 SQVTM, CDR2 ANQGSEA. J gave up 5 bases and V 0 bases, and 9 bases lay outside the gene matches. The CDR3 spells CSVEEEKGARYGYTF. The DNA of the CDR3 is TGCAGCGTTGAAGAAGAGAAGGGGGCAAGATATGGCTACACCTTC.